This TCR beta chain stems from a study of cytomegalovirus exposure and HLA in healthy donors. General study results and limits: The study found most TCR sequences rare, yet found some public TCRs in many donors.

The primer mix had 60 Vbeta and 13 Jbeta primers. The repertoire was sequenced with immunoSEQ multiplex PCR; TCRdb's copy has only in-frame clones and lacks some. The sample has approximately 77,000 clones, approximately 70% seen once. Comments on this clone: Its matching antigen is unknown.

Each donor was healthy, and each was a bone marrow donor. CDR1 is MNHEY, CDR2 SVGAGI, per germline. The V end lost 6 bases, the J end lost 2 bases, and 8 bases lay between the germline ends. This CDR3 has 12 residues. This receptor was identified in a man in his fifties or sixties in good health and CMV-seropositive. The gene calls are TRBV6-5 and TRBJ2-7, with D unclear. The specimen sequenced was PBMCs. The CDR3: CASRATAYEQYF. CDR3 nucleotide sequence: TGTGCCAGCAGAGCCACAGCCTACGAGCAGTACTTC.